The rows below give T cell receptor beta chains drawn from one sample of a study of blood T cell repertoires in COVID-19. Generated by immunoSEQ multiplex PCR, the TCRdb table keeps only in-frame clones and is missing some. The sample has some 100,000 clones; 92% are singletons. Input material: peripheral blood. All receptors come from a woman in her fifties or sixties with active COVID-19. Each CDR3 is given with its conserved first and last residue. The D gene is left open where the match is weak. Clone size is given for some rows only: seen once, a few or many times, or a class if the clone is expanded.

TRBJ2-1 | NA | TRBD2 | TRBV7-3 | TGTGCCAGCAGCCTGGGACTAGCGGGAGGTTCCTACAATGAGCAGTTCTTC | CASSLGLAGGSYNEQFF
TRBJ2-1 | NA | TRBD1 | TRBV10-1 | TGCGCCAGCAGTCAGACAGGGAACTACAATGAGCAGTTCTTC | CASSQTGNYNEQFF
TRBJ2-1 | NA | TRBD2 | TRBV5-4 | TGTGCCAGCAGTCGTGGGACTAGCGGGAACAATGAGCAGTTCTTC | CASSRGTSGNNEQFF
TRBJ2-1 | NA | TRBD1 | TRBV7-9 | TGTGCCAGCAGCCCGACAGGGTTGGATGAGCAGTTCTTC | CASSPTGLDEQFF
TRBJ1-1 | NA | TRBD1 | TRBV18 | TGTGCCAGCTCATCATTAGATTTTACAGGGGTTCGAACTGAAGCTTTCTTT | CASSSLDFTGVRTEAFF
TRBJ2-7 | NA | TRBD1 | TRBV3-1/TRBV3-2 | TGTGCCAGCAGCCGAACCGGGACAGGGGGTAGCACCTACGAGCAGTACTTC | CASSRTGTGGSTYEQYF
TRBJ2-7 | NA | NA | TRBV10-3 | TGTGCCATCAGTGAGTTGGGCGGGGCCTACGAGCAGTACTTC | CAISELGGAYEQYF
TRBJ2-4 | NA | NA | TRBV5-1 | TGCGCCAGCAGGGAGCAGGGAGGCAAAAACATTCAGTACTTC | CASREQGGKNIQYF
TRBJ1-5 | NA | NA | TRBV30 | TGTGCCTTCGGTCGGAGCAATCAGCCCCAGCATTTT | CAFGRSNQPQHF
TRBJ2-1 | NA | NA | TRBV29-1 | TGCAGCGTTAGACAAGATAGCTCCTACAATGAGCAGTTCTTC | CSVRQDSSYNEQFF
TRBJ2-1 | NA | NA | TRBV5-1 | TGCGCCAGCAGCTTGGGTCAGGGGATGAATGAGCAGTTCTTC | CASSLGQGMNEQFF
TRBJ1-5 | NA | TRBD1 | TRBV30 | TGTGCCTGGAGTGGAACAGGGGGACAGCCCCAGCATTTT | CAWSGTGGQPQHF
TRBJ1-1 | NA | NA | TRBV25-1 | TGTGCCAGCAGTCGGCAGGCGAACACTGAAGCTTTCTTT | CASSRQANTEAFF
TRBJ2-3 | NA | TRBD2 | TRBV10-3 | TGTGCCATCAGTGAGCTAGCGGGGGGGAAACATTCTAGCACAGATACGCAGTATTTT | CAISELAGGKHSSTDTQYF
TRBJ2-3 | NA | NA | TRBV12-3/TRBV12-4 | TGTGCCAGCAGCCTAGCTCGTACGCAGTATTTT | CASSLARTQYF
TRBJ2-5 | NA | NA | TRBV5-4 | TGTGCCAGCAGCCCCGCGGCGGGGGCGCATGCGGAGACCCAGTACTTC | CASSPAAGAHAETQYF
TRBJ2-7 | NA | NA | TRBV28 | TGTGCCAGCAGGCCCCTGGGTAGGGAGGCGTTCAACCACGAGCAGTACTTC | CASRPLGREAFNHEQYF
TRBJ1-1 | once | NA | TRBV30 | TGTGCCTGGAAACAGTCGACCAACACTGAAGCTTTCTTT | CAWKQSTNTEAFF
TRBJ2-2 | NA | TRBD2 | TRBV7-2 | TGTGCCAGCAGCCTCGGGGCGGGAGTTAACGGGGAGCTGTTTTTT | CASSLGAGVNGELFF
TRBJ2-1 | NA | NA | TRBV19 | TGTGCCAGTAGTATGGGGCAGGGGTTTTACAATGAGCAGTTCTTC | CASSMGQGFYNEQFF
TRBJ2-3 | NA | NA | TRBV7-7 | TGTGCCAGCAGCTTAGATCCAGGATCCGATACGCAGTATTTT | CASSLDPGSDTQYF
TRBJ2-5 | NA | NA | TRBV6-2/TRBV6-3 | TGTGCCAGCAGTACCCGGACAGAACAAGAGACCCAGTACTTC | CASSTRTEQETQYF
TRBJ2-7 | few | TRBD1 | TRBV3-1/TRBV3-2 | TGTGCCAGCAGCCAAGTTCAGGGGGCACAATACGAGCAGTACTTC | CASSQVQGAQYEQYF
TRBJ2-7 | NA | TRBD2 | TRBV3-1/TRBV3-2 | TGTGCCAGCAGCTCCACTAGCGGGTCCTACGAGCAGTACTTC | CASSSTSGSYEQYF
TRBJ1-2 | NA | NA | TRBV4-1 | TGCGCCAGCAGCCAAGTCACCAGGGGTTGGTATGGCTACACCTTC | CASSQVTRGWYGYTF
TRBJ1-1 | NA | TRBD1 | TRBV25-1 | TGTGCCAGCAGTGATCCGGGACAGGGGTTGTTTTCTATCGCTGAAGCTTTCTTT | CASSDPGQGLFSIAEAFF
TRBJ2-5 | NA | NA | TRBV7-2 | TGTGCCAGCAGCTTAAAAGCGGGACGGACAGCCCTCGAGACCCAGTACTTC | CASSLKAGRTALETQYF
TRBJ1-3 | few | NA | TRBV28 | TGTGCCAGCAGTTTTTCGGGGGGTAGCTCTGGAAACACCATATATTTT | CASSFSGGSSGNTIYF
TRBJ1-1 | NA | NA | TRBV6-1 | TGTGCCAGCAGTGAAAGGGCAGGGGTTGAAGCTTTCTTT | CASSERAGVEAFF
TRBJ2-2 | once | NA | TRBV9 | TGTGCCAGCAGCGTAAAGGGGACAACGAACACCGGGGAGCTGTTTTTT | CASSVKGTTNTGELFF
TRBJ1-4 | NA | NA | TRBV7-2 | TGTGCCAGCAGCTTAGGCCAGGGTGGTGAAAAACTGTTTTTT | CASSLGQGGEKLFF
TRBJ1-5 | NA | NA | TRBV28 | TGTGCCAGCAGTTTATCACAGGCTAGGAATCAGCCCCAGCATTTT | CASSLSQARNQPQHF
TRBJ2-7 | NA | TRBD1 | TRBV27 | TGTGCCAGCACTCGAGGGGGCGGTTTCTACGAGCAGTACTTC | CASTRGGGFYEQYF
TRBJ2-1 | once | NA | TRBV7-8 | TGTGCCAGCAGCTTATGGGCTCCCTACTCTCCAAATGAGCAGTTCTTC | CASSLWAPYSPNEQFF
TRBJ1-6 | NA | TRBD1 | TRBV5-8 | TGTGCCAGCAGCCGGACAGGGAGAGGGAATTCACCCCTCCACTTT | CASSRTGRGNSPLHF
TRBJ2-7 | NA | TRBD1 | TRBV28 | TGTGCCAGCCGACAGGGTTCCTACGAGCAGTACTTC | CASRQGSYEQYF
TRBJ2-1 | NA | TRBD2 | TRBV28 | TGTGCCATTCAGCGGGAGCTTTACAATGAGCAGTTCTTC | CAIQRELYNEQFF
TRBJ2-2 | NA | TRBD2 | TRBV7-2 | TGTGCCAGCAGGACTACTAGCGGATACGGGGAGCTGTTTTTT | CASRTTSGYGELFF
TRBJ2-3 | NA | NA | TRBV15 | TGTGCCACCAGCAGAGATCTAGTTGATACGCAGTATTTT | CATSRDLVDTQYF
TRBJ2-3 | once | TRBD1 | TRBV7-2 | TGTGCCAGCAGAGGGGGCGCGACAGATACGCAGTATTTT | CASRGGATDTQYF
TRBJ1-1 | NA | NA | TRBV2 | TGTGCCACCCCCAGAGGGTCTATGAACACTGAAGCTTTCTTT | CATPRGSMNTEAFF
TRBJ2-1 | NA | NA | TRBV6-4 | TGTGCCAGCAGTGACCTATCGGGGAACAATGAGCAGTTCTTC | CASSDLSGNNEQFF
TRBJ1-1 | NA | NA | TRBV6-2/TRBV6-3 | TGTGCCAGCAGTTCCCCAGGAAGTGGCACTGAAGCTTTCTTT | CASSSPGSGTEAFF
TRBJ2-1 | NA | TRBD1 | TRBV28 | TGTGCCAGCAGCTCCTTCGGGACAGGGGTTCGGGAGCAGTTCTTC | CASSSFGTGVREQFF
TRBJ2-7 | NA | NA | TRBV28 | TGTGCCAGCAGTTCCATAGCCTACGAGCAGTACTTC | CASSSIAYEQYF
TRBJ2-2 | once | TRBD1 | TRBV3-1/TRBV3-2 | TGTCCTGGACAGGGTGCGGGGGAGCTGTTTTTT | CPGQGAGELFF
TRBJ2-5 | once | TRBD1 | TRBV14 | TGTGCCAGCAGCAAGGACAGGGGTAATACCCAAGAGACCCAGTACTTC | CASSKDRGNTQETQYF
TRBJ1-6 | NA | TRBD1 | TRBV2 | TGTGCCAGCAGTGAATCTCGGGACAGCGTAATCCCCCTCCACTTT | CASSESRDSVIPLHF
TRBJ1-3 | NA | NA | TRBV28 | TGTGCCAGCAATGCACCGGGTTTTTATGGAAACACCATATATTTT | CASNAPGFYGNTIYF
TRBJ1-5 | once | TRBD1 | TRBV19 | TGTGCCAGCTCCGGGACAGTGAATCAGCCCCAGCATTTT | CASSGTVNQPQHF
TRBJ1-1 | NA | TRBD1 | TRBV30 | TGTGCCTGGGGGTCCGGGACAGGGAACACTGAAGCTTTCTTT | CAWGSGTGNTEAFF
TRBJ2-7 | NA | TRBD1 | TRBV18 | TGTGCCAGCTCACCCGGACAGGGTCTCTTTGAGCAGTACTTC | CASSPGQGLFEQYF
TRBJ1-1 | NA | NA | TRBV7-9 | TGTGCCAGCAGCGCCCCGGGGAACACTGAAGCTTTCTTT | CASSAPGNTEAFF
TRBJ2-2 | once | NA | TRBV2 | TGTGCCAGCAGCTTAGTCCCAACCGGGGAGCTGTTTTTT | CASSLVPTGELFF